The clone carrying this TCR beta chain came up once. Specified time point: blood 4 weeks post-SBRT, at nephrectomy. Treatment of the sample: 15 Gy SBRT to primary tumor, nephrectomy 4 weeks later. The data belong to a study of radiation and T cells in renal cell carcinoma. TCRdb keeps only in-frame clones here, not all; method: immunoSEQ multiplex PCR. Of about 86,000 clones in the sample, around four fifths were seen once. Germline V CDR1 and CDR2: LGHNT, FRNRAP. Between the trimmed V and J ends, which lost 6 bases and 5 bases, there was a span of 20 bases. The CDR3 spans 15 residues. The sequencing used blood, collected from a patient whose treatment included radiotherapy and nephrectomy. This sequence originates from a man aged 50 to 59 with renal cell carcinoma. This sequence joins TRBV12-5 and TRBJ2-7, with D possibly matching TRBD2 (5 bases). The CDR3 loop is CASGPTRLGVNEQYF. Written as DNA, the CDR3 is TGTGCTAGTGGACCCACTAGGTTAGGAGTAAACGAGCAGTACTTC.